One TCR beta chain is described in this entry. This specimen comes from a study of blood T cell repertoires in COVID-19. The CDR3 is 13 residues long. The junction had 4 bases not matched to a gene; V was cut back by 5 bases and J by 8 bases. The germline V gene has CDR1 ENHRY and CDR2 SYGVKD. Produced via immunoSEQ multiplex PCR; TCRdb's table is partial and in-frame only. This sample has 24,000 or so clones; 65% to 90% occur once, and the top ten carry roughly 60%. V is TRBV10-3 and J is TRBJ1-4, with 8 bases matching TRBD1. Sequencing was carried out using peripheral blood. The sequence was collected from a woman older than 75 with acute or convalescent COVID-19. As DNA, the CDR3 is TGTGCCATCAGTTTGGACAGGGACGAAAAACTGTTTTTT. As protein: CAISLDRDEKLFF.